This T cell receptor (beta chain) was captured by sequencing in a study of blood T cell repertoires in COVID-19. Study-wide context: Samples taken during acute and convalescent COVID-19 were collected in the United States, Italy and Spain. PBMCs, B-cell-depleted T cells, or T cells were the source of the cDNA or gDNA that made up the material.

Germline CDR1 MDHEN, CDR2 SYDVKM. V dropped 7 bases and J dropped 3; count of bases not matched to a gene: 1. CDR3 length: 12 residues. In the study's own analysis: Counts of nucleated cells, estimated from reference gene primer amplification, were obtained. Generated by immunoSEQ multiplex PCR, the TCRdb table keeps only in-frame clones and is missing some. V, J and clone size reflect that table, while D and trimming were determined from the DNA. This table has roughly 95,000 clones, roughly 82% appearing once. Sequencing was carried out using peripheral blood. This TCR was sampled from an elderly man with acute or convalescent COVID-19. The chain carries TRBV28 and TRBJ1-2, with 8 bases that match TRBD1. The CDR3 region has the DNA TGTGCCAGCAAACAGGGGGACTATGGCTACACCTTC. It specifies CASKQGDYGYTF.